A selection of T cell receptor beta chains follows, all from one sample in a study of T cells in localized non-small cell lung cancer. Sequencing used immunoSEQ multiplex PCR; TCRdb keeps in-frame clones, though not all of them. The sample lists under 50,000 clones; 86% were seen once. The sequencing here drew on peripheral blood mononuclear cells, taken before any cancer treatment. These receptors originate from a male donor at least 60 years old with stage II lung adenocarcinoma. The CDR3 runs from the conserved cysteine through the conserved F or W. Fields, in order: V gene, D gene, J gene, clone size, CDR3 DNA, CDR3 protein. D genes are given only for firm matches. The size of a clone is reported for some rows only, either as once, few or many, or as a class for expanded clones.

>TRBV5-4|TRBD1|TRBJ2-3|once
TGTGCCAGCAGCTACAGGGGGGCAGATACGCAGTATTTT
CASSYRGADTQYF
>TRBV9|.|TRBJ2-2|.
TGTGCCAGCAGCGCCCCCAGTATTCCCGGGGAGCTGTTTTTT
CASSAPSIPGELFF
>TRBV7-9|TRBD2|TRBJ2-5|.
TGTGCCAGCAGCCCCGGGGGGACCCCCTGGGCCCAAGAGACCCAGTACTTC
CASSPGGTPWAQETQYF
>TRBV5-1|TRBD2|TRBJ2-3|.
TGCGCCAGCAGCAAGCTAGCGGGGGGAGGGGCAGATACGCAGTATTTT
CASSKLAGGGADTQYF
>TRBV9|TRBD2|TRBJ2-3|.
TGTGCCAGCACCCTGACTAGCGGACTAACAGATACGCAGTATTTT
CASTLTSGLTDTQYF
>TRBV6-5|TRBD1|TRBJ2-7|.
TGTGCCAGCAGTTACTGGGGGACAGCGATCGAGCAGTACTTC
CASSYWGTAIEQYF
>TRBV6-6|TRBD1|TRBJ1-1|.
TGTGCCAGCAGTTTTCGACAGGGGGCTAACACTGAAGCTTTCTTT
CASSFRQGANTEAFF
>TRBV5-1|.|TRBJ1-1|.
TGCGCCAGCAGCTTGCAAGGGTCTAACACTGAAGCTTTCTTT
CASSLQGSNTEAFF
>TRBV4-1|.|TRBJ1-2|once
TGCGCCAGCAGCCAAGATGCCGGTTCCAACTATGGCTACACCTTC
CASSQDAGSNYGYTF
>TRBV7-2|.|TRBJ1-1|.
TGTGCCATCAGGGGACTGAACACTGAAGCTTTCTTT
CAIRGLNTEAFF
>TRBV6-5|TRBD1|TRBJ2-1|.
TGTGCCAGCAGAGACAGGGCCGTTTTCAAGGGAGAGCAGTTCTTC
CASRDRAVFKGEQFF
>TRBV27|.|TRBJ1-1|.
TGTGCCAGCAGACCGATCACCGGCGAAGCTTTCTTT
CASRPITGEAFF
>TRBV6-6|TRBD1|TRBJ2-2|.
TGTGCCAGCCGGACAGGAACGAGGAACACCGGGGAGCTGTTTTTT
CASRTGTRNTGELFF
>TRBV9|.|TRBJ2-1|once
TGTGCCAGCAGCGTAGATGGAGAGGGTGGGGGCCGCTTTAACAATGAGCAGTTCTTC
CASSVDGEGGGRFNNEQFF
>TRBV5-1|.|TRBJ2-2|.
TGCGCCAGCAGCCAAGCGAACGGCGGGGAGCTGTTTTTT
CASSQANGGELFF
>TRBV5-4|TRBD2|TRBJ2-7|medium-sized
TGTGCCAGCAGCTTTGGGGGGGGACGCCTCGGGCAGTACTTC
CASSFGGGRLGQYF
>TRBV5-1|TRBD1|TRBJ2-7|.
TGCGCCAGCAGCTTGGTGGGGGACAGGGGCTACGAGCAGTACTTC
CASSLVGDRGYEQYF
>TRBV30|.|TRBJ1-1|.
TGTGCCTGGACTCTACAGGGCTCAGAAGCTTTCTTT
CAWTLQGSEAFF
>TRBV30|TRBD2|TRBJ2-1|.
TGTGCCTGGAGCCCGGGACTACCCTACAATGAGCAGTTCTTC
CAWSPGLPYNEQFF
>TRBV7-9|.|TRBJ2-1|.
TGTGCCAGCAGCCCATACAATGAGCAGTTCTTC
CASSPYNEQFF
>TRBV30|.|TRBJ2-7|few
TGTGCCTGGAGTGTAAGAGGACCGATGGGGGGCGAGCAGTACTTC
CAWSVRGPMGGEQYF
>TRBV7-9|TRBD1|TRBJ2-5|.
TGTGCCAGCAGCCCCAGGGGGACACGCTCGGGGACCCAGTACTTC
CASSPRGTRSGTQYF
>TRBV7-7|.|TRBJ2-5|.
TGTGCCAGCAGCTCTGGGCGGGGAGAGACCCAGTACTTC
CASSSGRGETQYF
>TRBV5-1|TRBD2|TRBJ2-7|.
TGCGCCAGCAGGGGGACTAGCGGCTACGAGCAGTACTTC
CASRGTSGYEQYF
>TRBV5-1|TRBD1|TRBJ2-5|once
TGCGCCAGCAGCGAACGACAGGGGACGAAAGAGACCCAGTACTTC
CASSERQGTKETQYF
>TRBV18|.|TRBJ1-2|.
TGTGCCAGCTCACCACGGGAGGCCGATGGCTACACCTTC
CASSPREADGYTF
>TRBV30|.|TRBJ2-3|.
TGTGCCTGGAGTGACCTGAGTTATACGCAGTATTTT
CAWSDLSYTQYF
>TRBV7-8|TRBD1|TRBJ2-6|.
TGTGCCAGCAGCTTACGAGGACAGGGGGCTGGGGCCAACGTCCTGACTTTC
CASSLRGQGAGANVLTF
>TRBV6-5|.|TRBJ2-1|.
TGTGCCAGCAGTTACGGCCGGGGGAGGACCTACAATGAGCAGTTCTTC
CASSYGRGRTYNEQFF
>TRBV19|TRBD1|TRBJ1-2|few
TGTGCCAGTAGCCCGGGGACAGATAGTCACTATGGCTACACCTTC
CASSPGTDSHYGYTF
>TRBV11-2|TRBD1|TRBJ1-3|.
TGTGCCAGCAGCTTATCCGGGACAGTCTCTGGAAACACCATATATTTT
CASSLSGTVSGNTIYF
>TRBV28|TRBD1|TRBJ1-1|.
TGTGCCAGCAGTTTAGAGGGGACAGGGATGACAAGGCGAGGCACTGAAGCTTTCTTT
CASSLEGTGMTRRGTEAFF
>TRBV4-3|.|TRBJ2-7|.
TGCGCCAGCAGCCAAGACTCAGGACCCTACGAGCAGTACTTC
CASSQDSGPYEQYF
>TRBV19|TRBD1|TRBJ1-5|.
TGTGCCAGTAGTATAGGCGACAGGGGGAGAGAGCCCCAGCATTTT
CASSIGDRGREPQHF
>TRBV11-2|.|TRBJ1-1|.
TGTGCCAGCAGCTTAAGTATAGGAGACACTGAAGCTTTCTTT
CASSLSIGDTEAFF
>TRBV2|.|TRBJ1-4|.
TGTGCCAGCAGTGCTGAGGCATCCGAAAAACTGTTTTTT
CASSAEASEKLFF
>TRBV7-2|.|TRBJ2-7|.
TGTGCCAGCAGCTTAAGGGAAGGCGGCCTTTACGAGCAGTACTTC
CASSLREGGLYEQYF
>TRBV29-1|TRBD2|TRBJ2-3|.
TGCAGCCAAGCGGGAGCAGATACGCAGTATTTT
CSQAGADTQYF
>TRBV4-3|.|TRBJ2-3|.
TGCGCCAGCAGCCAAGGCAGGGGACGGTCAGATACGCAGTATTTT
CASSQGRGRSDTQYF
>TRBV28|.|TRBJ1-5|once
TGTGCCAGCAGTGCGGGGGGGAGCAATCAGCCCCAGCATTTT
CASSAGGSNQPQHF
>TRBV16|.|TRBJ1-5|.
TGTGCCAGCAGCCAGGAAAGACAGCTGACGCCCCAGCATTTT
CASSQERQLTPQHF
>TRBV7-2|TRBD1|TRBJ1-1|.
TGTGCCAGCAGCTTAGGACAGGGAAACACTGAAGCTTTCTTT
CASSLGQGNTEAFF
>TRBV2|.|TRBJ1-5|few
TGTGCCAGCAGCGGGGATCAGCCCCAGCATTTT
CASSGDQPQHF
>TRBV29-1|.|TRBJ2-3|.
TGCAGCGTTGTACAGGGTGGATCAGATACGCAGTATTTT
CSVVQGGSDTQYF
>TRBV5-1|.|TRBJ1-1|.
TGCGCCAGCAGCTTGGAAAAGGGGCCACGGACGGAGAACACTGAAGCTTTCTTT
CASSLEKGPRTENTEAFF
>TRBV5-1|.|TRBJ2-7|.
TGCGCCAGCAGCCCATCGTCGCAGGGTTCTTACGAGCAGTACTTC
CASSPSSQGSYEQYF
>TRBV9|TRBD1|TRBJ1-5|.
TGTGCCAGCAGCCCCGGGACAGGGTTCAATCAGCCCCAGCATTTT
CASSPGTGFNQPQHF
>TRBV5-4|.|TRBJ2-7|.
TGTGCCAGCACACTTGGGGGGAGTCCGTACGAGCAGTACTTC
CASTLGGSPYEQYF